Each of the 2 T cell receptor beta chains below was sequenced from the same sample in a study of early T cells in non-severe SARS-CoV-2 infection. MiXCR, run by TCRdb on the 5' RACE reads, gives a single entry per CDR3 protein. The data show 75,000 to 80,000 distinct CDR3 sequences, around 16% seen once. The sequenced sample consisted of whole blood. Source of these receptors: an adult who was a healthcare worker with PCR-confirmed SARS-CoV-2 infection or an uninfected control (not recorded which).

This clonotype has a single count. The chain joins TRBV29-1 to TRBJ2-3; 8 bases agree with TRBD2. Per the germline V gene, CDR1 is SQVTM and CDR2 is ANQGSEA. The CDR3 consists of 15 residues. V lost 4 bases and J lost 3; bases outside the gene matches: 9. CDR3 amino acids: CSVGRSGRATDTQYF. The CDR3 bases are TGCAGCGTTGGTCGAAGCGGGAGAGCAACAGATACGCAGTATTTT.

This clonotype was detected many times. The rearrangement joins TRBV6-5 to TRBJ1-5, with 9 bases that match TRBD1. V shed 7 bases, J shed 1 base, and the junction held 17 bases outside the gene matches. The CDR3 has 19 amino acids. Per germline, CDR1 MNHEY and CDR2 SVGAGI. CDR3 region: CASTRHRDRVRESNQPQHF. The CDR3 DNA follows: TGTGCCAGCACCCGCCACCGGGACAGGGTACGAGAAAGCAATCAGCCCCAGCATTTT.